The 30 T cell receptor beta chains in this list originate from one sample, sequenced in a study of blood T cell repertoires in COVID-19. Clones were read by immunoSEQ multiplex PCR, and TCRdb kept only the in-frame ones, dropping some. The sample gives about 240,000 clones, 85% to 90% of which show up once; under 9% is in the top ten. Input material: peripheral blood. The origin of the receptors is a woman between 70 and 85 years old with active or convalescent COVID-19.

J is TRBJ1-6 and V is TRBV23-1, with TRBD1 as a possible D gene (5 bases). TRBV23-1 is given ORF status, its function remaining uncertain. V dropped 3 bases and J dropped 5 bases, with 23 bases sitting between them. This CDR3 has 19 residues. The chain's CDR3 is CASSHVRVGPGTNNSPLHF. The CDR3 DNA reads TGCGCCAGCAGTCACGTCAGGGTGGGGCCCGGGACTAATAATTCACCCCTCCACTTT.

The chain employs TRBV11-2 and TRBJ2-1; the match to TRBD2 covers 12 bases. After removal of 5 bases from V and 8 bases from J, the junction contained 4 bases not matched to a gene. Germline assignment: CDR1 SGHAT and CDR2 FQNNGV. This CDR3 spans 14 amino acids. The CDR3 is CASSGGTSGYEQFF. CDR3 in DNA: TGTGCCAGCAGCGGGGGGACTAGCGGGTATGAGCAGTTCTTC.

This rearrangement joins TRBV5-6 to TRBJ2-7, with 13 bases lining up with TRBD2. Germline V gene data show CDR1 as SGHDT and CDR2 as YYEEEE. The V and J ends lost 4 bases and 0 bases, in that order; junction bases with no gene match: 13. The CDR3 totals 19 residues. Written as DNA, the CDR3 is TGTGCCAGCAGCCTAACCTCCGGGACTAGCGGGGCAAGCTCCTACGAGCAGTACTTC. Its translation is CASSLTSGTSGASSYEQYF.

The CDR3 loop reads CASSVGSYNSPLHF. The CDR3 DNA follows: TGTGCCAGCAGTGTCGGCTCCTATAATTCACCCCTCCACTTT. The J gene is TRBJ1-6, the V gene TRBV25-1; D not certain. This CDR3 contains 14 residues. Germline CDR1 reads MGHDK; CDR2 reads SYGVNS. Trimming left V 4 bases short and J 0 bases short, with 4 bases between.

A single count supports this clone. J is TRBJ2-2 and V is TRBV10-3; 8 positions match TRBD2. With V trimmed by 11 bases and J by 5 bases, 4 bases remained unmatched. This CDR3 comprises 12 residues. Germline V lookup: CDR1 ENHRY, CDR2 SYGVKD. The CDR3 region has the DNA TGTGCCTCAATAGCGGGAACCGGGGAGCTGTTTTTT. Translation gives CASIAGTGELFF.

This clone was counted between two and nine times. This chain joins TRBV2 and TRBJ1-6; D is undetermined. Germline CDR1 and CDR2: SNHLY and FYNNEI. Trimming removed 4 bases at V and 10 bases at J, with 14 bases between. CDR3 size: 14 residues. The CDR3 coding sequence is TGTGCCAGCAGTGCGTCAGGTTCGAAATCACCCCTCCACTTT. The encoded protein is CASSASGSKSPLHF.

This rearrangement joins TRBV14 to TRBJ2-3; D not certain. This CDR3 region has 14 residues. V gave up 1 base and J gave up 5 bases, with 10 bases separating them. In germline, CDR1 is SGHDN, CDR2 FVKESK. The CDR3 here is CASSQVFGGDTQYF. CDR3 coding DNA: TGTGCCAGCAGCCAAGTATTCGGTGGAGATACGCAGTATTTT. Complete variable domain (other parts from reference TRBV14 and TRBJ2-3): EAGVTQFPSHSVIEKGQTVTLRCDPISGHDNLYWYRRVMGKEIKFLLHFVKESKQDESGMPNNRFLAERTGGTYSTLKVQPAELEDSGVYFCASSQVFGGDTQYFGPGTRLTVL.

This chain links TRBV11-2 with TRBJ2-5; 7 bases map to TRBD2. Unmatched junction bases numbered 6, after V lost 1 base and J lost 1 base. Looked up from germline, CDR1 is SGHAT and CDR2 is FQNNGV. The CDR3 loop spans 16 amino acids. As DNA, the CDR3 is TGTGCCAGCAGCTTAGTTACTAGCGCGCGCCAAGAGACCCAGTACTTC. Protein: CASSLVTSARQETQYF.

The rearrangement uses TRBV29-1 and TRBJ1-3, with D perhaps TRBD1 (6 bases). Per germline, CDR1 SQVTM and CDR2 ANQGSEA. The CDR3 runs to 16 residues. Trimming removed 2 bases from V and 3 bases from J, with 17 bases in between. CDR3 coding DNA: TGCAGCGTTGAATGGGCGGCAGGGGCAATTGGAAACACCATATATTTT. Amino acid sequence: CSVEWAAGAIGNTIYF.

The rearrangement uses TRBV9 and TRBJ2-3, with 7 bases identical to TRBD2. The CDR3 spans 15 residues. Germline V gene data show CDR1 as SGDLS and CDR2 as YYNGEE. V lost 2 bases, J lost 3 bases, and 6 bases stayed unmatched. The CDR3 sequence is CASSVERGLTDTQYF. The CDR3 bases are TGTGCCAGCAGCGTTGAGCGGGGTTTGACAGATACGCAGTATTTT. Using reference TRBV9 and TRBJ2-3 for the parts outside the CDR3, the full variable domain is DSGVTQTPKHLITATGQRVTLRCSPRSGDLSVYWYQQSLDQGLQFLIQYYNGEERAKGNILERFSAQQFPDLHSELNLSSLELGDSALYFCASSVERGLTDTQYFGPGTRLTVL.

This rearrangement joins TRBV6-5 to TRBJ1-1; D remains unclear. Germline loops: CDR1 MNHEY, CDR2 SVGAGI. The length of the CDR3 is 13 residues. Trimming stripped 4 bases from V and 4 bases from J, with 10 bases between. The CDR3 nucleotides are TGTGCCAGCAGTTCAGGCCCCGTCACTGAAGCTTTCTTT. Translating gives CASSSGPVTEAFF.

The V gene is TRBV5-1, the J gene TRBJ1-1; unclear D gene. Germline values: CDR1 SGHRS, CDR2 YFSETQ. Trimming took off 3 bases at V and 6 bases at J, with 18 bases between the two ends. The CDR3 totals 15 residues. The CDR3: CASSSAAVLVSEAFF. The CDR3 region has the DNA TGCGCCAGCAGCTCCGCGGCAGTACTAGTCTCTGAAGCTTTCTTT.

The chain employs TRBV5-4 and TRBJ2-2, with 10 nucleotides matching TRBD1. This CDR3 has 17 amino acids. Unmatched junction bases numbered 11, after V lost 2 bases and J lost 7 bases. Germline CDR1 and CDR2: SGHNT and YYREEE (reference sequence). The CDR3 loop reads CASSFLSRTGGVGELFF. The CDR3, as DNA: TGTGCCAGCAGCTTTCTATCCCGGACAGGGGGTGTCGGGGAGCTGTTTTTT. Using reference TRBV5-4 and TRBJ2-2 for the parts outside the CDR3, the full variable domain is ETGVTQSPTHLIKTRGQQVTLRCSSQSGHNTVSWYQQALGQGPQFIFQYYREEENGRGNFPPRFSGLQFPNYSSELNVNALELDDSALYLCASSFLSRTGGVGELFFGEGSRLTVL.

This clone was observed a few times. This chain uses TRBV5-1 with TRBJ1-1; 7 bases are shared with TRBD1. Germline trimming cut 4 bases from V and 3 bases from J; bases unmatched to any gene: 9. In germline, CDR1 is SGHRS, CDR2 YFSETQ. CDR3 length: 15 residues. In DNA, the CDR3 is TGCGCCAGCAGCGCCAAAACCACAGGGGACACTGAAGCTTTCTTT. Protein sequence: CASSAKTTGDTEAFF. The whole variable domain, filled in from reference TRBV5-1 and TRBJ1-1, reads KAGVTQTPRYLIKTRGQQVTLSCSPISGHRSVSWYQQTPGQGLQFLFEYFSETQRNKGNFPGRFSGRQFSNSRSEMNVSTLELGDSALYLCASSAKTTGDTEAFFGQGTRLTVV.

The chain carries TRBV7-8 and TRBJ1-6; no firm D call. The ends were cut back, 1 base at V and 6 bases at J, with 10 bases in the middle. Germline assignment: CDR1 SGHVS and CDR2 FQNEAQ. The CDR3 loop spans 15 amino acids. The CDR3 DNA sequence: TGTGCCAGCAGCTTAGATCGACTCCCTAATTCACCCCTCCACTTT. Translated, it gives CASSLDRLPNSPLHF.

This chain uses TRBV12-5 with TRBJ1-1; the match to TRBD1 covers 7 bases. The CDR3 is made up of 17 amino acids. Germline V lookup: CDR1 LGHNT, CDR2 FRNRAP. Losses at the gene ends were 1 base for V and 4 bases for J; bases not matched to a gene: 12. CDR3 bases: TGTGCTAGTGGTTTGGCCTTATCCGGGACAGTTCCCACTGAAGCTTTCTTT. This sequence encodes CASGLALSGTVPTEAFF.

The sample holds one count of this clone. The chain combines TRBV19 with TRBJ1-2, with D uncertain. This CDR3 region has 14 residues. Germline V CDR1 and CDR2: LNHDA, SQIVND (reference sequence). Trimming removed 5 bases from V and 5 bases from J, with 15 bases in between. CDR3 loop: CASSPPSNPYGYTF. For the CDR3, the DNA is TGTGCCAGTAGTCCCCCGTCTAATCCTTATGGCTACACCTTC.

This clone appeared a single time. The chain couples TRBV9 to TRBJ1-2, with TRBD1 matching over 7 bases. This CDR3 comprises 13 residues. The ends lost 3 bases at V and 2 bases at J; junction bases unmatched: 1. Germline CDR1 and CDR2: SGDLS and YYNGEE. The CDR3 region has the DNA TGTGCCAGCAGCGCCAGGGGGAACTATGGCTACACCTTC. Translating gives CASSARGNYGYTF.

The chain is built from TRBV4-3 and TRBJ2-7, with TRBD2 identical over 7 bases. Germline loops: CDR1 LGHNA, CDR2 YSLEER. Losses at the gene ends were 4 bases for V and 6 bases for J; bases not matched to a gene: 9. The CDR3 contains 14 residues. The CDR3 is CASSRGLGGSEQYF. The CDR3 bases are TGCGCCAGCAGCCGAGGACTAGGAGGCAGCGAGCAGTACTTC.

This chain uses TRBV5-1 with TRBJ2-1; 9 nucleotides match TRBD2. This CDR3 comprises 21 residues. Germline V gene lookup returns CDR1 SGHRS and CDR2 YFSETQ. V lost 0 bases and J lost 3; bases outside the gene matches: 19. The CDR3 DNA follows: TGCGCCAGCAGCTTGGCTTCTAGCGGGGCCTTGAGGATTAGAAGCTACAATGAGCAGTTCTTC. It translates to CASSLASSGALRIRSYNEQFF.

A single count supports this clone. V is TRBV6-4 and J is TRBJ2-2; D is perhaps TRBD1 (5 bases). CDR3 length: 14 amino acids. Between the trimmed V and J ends, which lost 4 bases and 5 bases, there was a span of 11 bases. Germline assignment: CDR1 MRHNA and CDR2 SNTAGT. CDR3 sequence reads: CASSVERGTGELFF. The CDR3 DNA sequence: TGTGCCAGCAGTGTGGAAAGGGGTACCGGGGAGCTGTTTTTT.

The chain links TRBV5-1 to TRBJ1-4; 8 nucleotides line up with TRBD1. V trimming: 3 bases; J trimming: 5 bases; junction bases outside the gene matches: 9. Germline values: CDR1 SGHRS, CDR2 YFSETQ. There are 16 residues in the CDR3. CDR3 sequence (DNA): TGCGCCAGCAGCTCCAGTGGACAGGGACAAAATGAAAAACTGTTTTTT. Translation gives CASSSSGQGQNEKLFF.

The CDR3 sequence: CASSLGRTSGGSQETQYF. The CDR3 coding sequence is TGCGCCAGCAGCTTAGGCAGGACTAGCGGGGGGTCACAAGAGACCCAGTACTTC. The rearrangement uses TRBV5-1 and TRBJ2-5; TRBD2 matches at 14 bases. The germline V gene encodes CDR1 SGHRS and CDR2 YFSETQ. CDR3 length equals 18 residues. J gave up 2 bases and V 2 bases, and 8 bases lay outside the gene matches.

The gene calls are TRBV14 and TRBJ1-2, with 9 bases identical to TRBD1. Germline loops: CDR1 SGHDN, CDR2 FVKESK. The trim removed 3 bases at V and 8 bases at J, leaving 4 bases unmatched. The CDR3 is 13 residues long. CDR3 residues: CASSHRTGEGYTF. CDR3 DNA: TGTGCCAGCAGCCACCGGACAGGGGAAGGCTACACCTTC. Together with reference TRBV14 and TRBJ1-2, the CDR3 gives the full variable domain: EAGVTQFPSHSVIEKGQTVTLRCDPISGHDNLYWYRRVMGKEIKFLLHFVKESKQDESGMPNNRFLAERTGGTYSTLKVQPAELEDSGVYFCASSHRTGEGYTFGSGTRLTVV.

This chain links TRBV18 with TRBJ1-2; 8 nucleotides match TRBD1. The trim removed 3 bases at V and 9 bases at J, leaving 9 bases unmatched. CDR3 length equals 14 residues. Germline V gene sequence: CDR1 KGHSH, CDR2 LQKENI. The CDR3 sequence: CASSPEGQAKSYTF. DNA for the CDR3: TGTGCCAGCTCACCGGAGGGACAGGCAAAGAGCTACACCTTC.

The chain couples TRBV6-6 to TRBJ2-3; TRBD2 agrees at 10 bases. The germline V gene has CDR1 MNHNY and CDR2 SVGAGI (reference sequence). The CDR3 loop spans 19 amino acids. The ends lost 6 bases at V and 3 bases at J; junction bases unmatched: 18. The CDR3 DNA is TGTGCCAGCAGCTCCCCCCCTAGCGGGGGCCTCCTTAATACAGATACGCAGTATTTT. Translated: CASSSPPSGGLLNTDTQYF.

The chain couples TRBV5-6 to TRBJ1-5; the match to TRBD1 covers 7 bases. Looked up from germline, CDR1 is SGHDT and CDR2 is YYEEEE. V shed 2 bases, J shed 2 bases, and the junction held 1 base outside the gene matches. The CDR3 consists of 14 residues. The CDR3 reads CASSLGTGNQPQHF. The CDR3, as DNA: TGTGCCAGCAGCTTAGGGACAGGCAATCAGCCCCAGCATTTT.

V is TRBV19 and J is TRBJ1-6, with no clear D. V gave up 2 bases and J gave up 8 bases, with 31 bases separating them. Germline V gene data show CDR1 as LNHDA and CDR2 as SQIVND (reference sequence). The CDR3 contains 21 residues. CDR3 in amino acids: CASSIPPGRGGVLWRYSPLHF. CDR3 bases: TGTGCCAGTAGTATACCGCCCGGACGGGGAGGCGTGCTTTGGCGGTATTCACCCCTCCACTTT.

The chain uses TRBV27 and TRBJ1-2; TRBD1 matches at 9 bases. The CDR3 runs to 13 residues. Germline V CDR1 and CDR2: MNHEY, SMNVEV (reference sequence). V trimming: 5 bases; J trimming: 8 bases; junction bases outside the gene matches: 6. The chain's CDR3 is CASSRGDRVGYTF. DNA for the CDR3: TGTGCCAGCAGTCGGGGGGACAGGGTAGGCTACACCTTC.

The genes are TRBV19 and TRBJ1-6; no clear D. Trimming cost V 6 bases and J 1 base, with 25 bases left between them. The CDR3 has 20 amino acids. Germline lookup yields CDR1 LNHDA and CDR2 SQIVND (reference sequence). The CDR3 loop is CASRPPPGWEDASYNSPLHF. In DNA, the CDR3 is TGTGCCAGTAGGCCCCCCCCGGGGTGGGAAGATGCGTCCTATAATTCACCCCTCCACTTT.